This T cell receptor beta chain comes out of a study of blood T cell repertoires in COVID-19. The assay was immunoSEQ multiplex PCR, and TCRdb's table has in-frame clones only and misses some. The table lists around 160,000 clones, about 88% of them singletons. The sample comprised peripheral blood. The TCR originated in a human donor in a cohort sampled during active COVID-19.

CDR3 bases: TGTGCCAGCAAGAGGGACAGGAGTCGCACAGATACGCAGTATTTT. This sequence encodes CASKRDRSRTDTQYF. The J gene is TRBJ2-3, the V gene TRBV6-5, with 8 bases lining up with TRBD1. The CDR3 totals 15 residues. The V gene's germline CDR1 is MNHEY and CDR2 SVGAGI. The V gene end was trimmed by 7 bases and the J gene end by 1 base; junction bases not matched to a gene: 7.